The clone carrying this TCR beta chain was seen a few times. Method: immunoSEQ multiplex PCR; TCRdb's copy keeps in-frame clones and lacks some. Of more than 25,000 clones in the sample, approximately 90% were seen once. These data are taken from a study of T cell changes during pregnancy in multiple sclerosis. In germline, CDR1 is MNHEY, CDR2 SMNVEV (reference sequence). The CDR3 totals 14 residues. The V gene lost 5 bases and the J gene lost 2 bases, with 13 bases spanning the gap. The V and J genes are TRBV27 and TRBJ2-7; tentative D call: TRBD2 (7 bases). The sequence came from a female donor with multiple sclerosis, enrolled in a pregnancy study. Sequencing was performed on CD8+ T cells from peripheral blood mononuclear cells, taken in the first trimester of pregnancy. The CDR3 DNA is TGTGCCAGCAGTCTAGGGGGGGCGGCCTACGAGCAGTACTTC. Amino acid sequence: CASSLGGAAYEQYF.